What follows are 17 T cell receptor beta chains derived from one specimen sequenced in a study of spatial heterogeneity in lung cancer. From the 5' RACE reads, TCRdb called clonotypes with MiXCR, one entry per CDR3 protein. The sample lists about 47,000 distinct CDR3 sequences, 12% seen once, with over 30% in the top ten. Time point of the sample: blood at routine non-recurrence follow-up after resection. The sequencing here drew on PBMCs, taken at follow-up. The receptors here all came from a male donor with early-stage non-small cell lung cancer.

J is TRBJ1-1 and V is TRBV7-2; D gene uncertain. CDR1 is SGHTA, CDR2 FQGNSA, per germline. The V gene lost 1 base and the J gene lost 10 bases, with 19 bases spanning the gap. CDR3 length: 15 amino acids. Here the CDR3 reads CASSLVALWAAGAFF. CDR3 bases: TGTGCCAGCAGCTTAGTAGCACTGTGGGCGGCAGGAGCTTTCTTT.

CDR3 nucleotides: TGTGCCAGCAGCTCAATTGGATCGGAGACCCAGTACTTC. It encodes CASSSIGSETQYF. The chain uses TRBV5-4 and TRBJ2-5; the D is unclear. The CDR3 runs to 13 residues. Trimming removed 3 bases at V and 5 bases at J, with 11 bases between. Germline-derived CDR1 and CDR2 are SGHNT and YYREEE (reference sequence).

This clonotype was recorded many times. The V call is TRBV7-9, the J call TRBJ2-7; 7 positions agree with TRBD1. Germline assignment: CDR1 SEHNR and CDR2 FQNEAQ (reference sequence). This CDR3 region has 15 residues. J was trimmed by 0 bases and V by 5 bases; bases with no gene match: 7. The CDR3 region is CASSLQGLSSYEQYF. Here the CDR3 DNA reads TGTGCCAGCAGCCTACAGGGGCTCAGCTCCTACGAGCAGTACTTC.

For the CDR3, the DNA is TGTGCCAGCAGACCCGGACAGGCTTTCTCCTACGAGCAGTACTTC. Translating gives CASRPGQAFSYEQYF. V usage is TRBV6-2 or TRBV6-3 and J usage is TRBJ2-7; 7 nucleotides line up with TRBD1. V shed 6 bases and J 0 bases; nucleotides not matched to a gene: 8. Germline V CDR1 and CDR2: MNHEY, SVGEGT. This CDR3 has 15 residues.

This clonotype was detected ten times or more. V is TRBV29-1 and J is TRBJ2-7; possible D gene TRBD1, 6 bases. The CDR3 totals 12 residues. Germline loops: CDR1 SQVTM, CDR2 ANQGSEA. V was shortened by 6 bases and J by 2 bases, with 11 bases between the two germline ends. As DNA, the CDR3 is TGCAGCGTCACTAGGGACACCTACGAGCAGTACTTC. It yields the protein CSVTRDTYEQYF.

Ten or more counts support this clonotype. CDR3 nucleotides: TGTGCCAGCAGTGAAACTCGAGGGTCTAAGGGACAGCCCCAGCATTTT. Translation gives CASSETRGSKGQPQHF. This chain links TRBV2 with TRBJ1-5, with D hard to call. This CDR3 is 16 amino acids long. The germline gives CDR1 SNHLY, CDR2 FYNNEI. Trimming removed 2 bases from V and 7 bases from J, with 18 bases in between. Full variable domain (outside the CDR3, taken from reference TRBV2 and TRBJ1-5): EPEVTQTPSHQVTQMGQEVILRCVPISNHLYFYWYRQILGQKVEFLVSFYNNEISEKSEIFDDQFSVERPDGSNFTLKIRSTKLEDSAMYFCASSETRGSKGQPQHFGDGTRLSIL.

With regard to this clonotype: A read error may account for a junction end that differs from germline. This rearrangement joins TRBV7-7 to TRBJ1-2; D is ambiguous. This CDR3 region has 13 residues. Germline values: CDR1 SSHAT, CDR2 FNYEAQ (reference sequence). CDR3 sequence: CAGSRQEDYGYTF. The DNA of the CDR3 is TGTGCCGGCAGTAGGCAGGAAGACTATGGCTACACCTTC.

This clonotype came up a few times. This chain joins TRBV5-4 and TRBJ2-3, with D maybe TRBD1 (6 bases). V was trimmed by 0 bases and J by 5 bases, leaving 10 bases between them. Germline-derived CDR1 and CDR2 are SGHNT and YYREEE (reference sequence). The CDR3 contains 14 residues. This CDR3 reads CASSLAGAGDTQYF. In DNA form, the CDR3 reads TGTGCCAGCAGCTTGGCAGGGGCGGGAGATACGCAGTATTTT.

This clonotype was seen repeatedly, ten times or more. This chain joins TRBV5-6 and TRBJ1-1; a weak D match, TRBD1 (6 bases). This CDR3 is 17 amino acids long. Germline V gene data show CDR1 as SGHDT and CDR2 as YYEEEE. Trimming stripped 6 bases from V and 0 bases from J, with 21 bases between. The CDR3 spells CASTVIRGAKMNTEAFF. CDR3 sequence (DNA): TGTGCCAGCACCGTTATCAGGGGCGCAAAGATGAACACTGAAGCTTTCTTT.

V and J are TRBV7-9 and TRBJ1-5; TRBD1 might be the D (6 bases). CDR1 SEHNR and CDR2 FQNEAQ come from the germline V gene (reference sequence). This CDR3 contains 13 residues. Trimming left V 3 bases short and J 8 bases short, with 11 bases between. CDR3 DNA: TGTGCCAGCAGCTTCAGGGGCTCGGAGCCCCAGCATTTT. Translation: CASSFRGSEPQHF.

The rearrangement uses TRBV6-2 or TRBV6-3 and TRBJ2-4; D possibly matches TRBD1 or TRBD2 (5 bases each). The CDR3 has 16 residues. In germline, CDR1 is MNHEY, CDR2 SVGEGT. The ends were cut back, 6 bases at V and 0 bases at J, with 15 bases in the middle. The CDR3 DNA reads TGTGCCAGCAGGGGGCCCGGGACGGTAGCCAAAAACATTCAGTACTTC. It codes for CASRGPGTVAKNIQYF.

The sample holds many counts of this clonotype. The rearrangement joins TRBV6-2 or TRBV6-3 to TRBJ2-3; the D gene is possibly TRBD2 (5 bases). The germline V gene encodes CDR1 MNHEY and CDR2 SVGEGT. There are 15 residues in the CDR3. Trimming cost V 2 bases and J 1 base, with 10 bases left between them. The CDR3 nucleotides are TGTGCCAGCAGTTACGAAGCGGTTCGCACAGATACGCAGTATTTT. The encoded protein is CASSYEAVRTDTQYF.

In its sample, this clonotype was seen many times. The CDR3 bases are TGTGCCAGCAGCTCGGACAGGGGGTCCTACAATGAGCAGTTCTTC. Amino acid sequence: CASSSDRGSYNEQFF. The chain links TRBV7-2 to TRBJ2-1; the match to TRBD1 covers 10 bases. Germline values: CDR1 SGHTA, CDR2 FQGNSA. The V segment lost 4 bases and the J segment 1 base; nucleotides outside the gene matches: 1. CDR3 size: 15 residues.

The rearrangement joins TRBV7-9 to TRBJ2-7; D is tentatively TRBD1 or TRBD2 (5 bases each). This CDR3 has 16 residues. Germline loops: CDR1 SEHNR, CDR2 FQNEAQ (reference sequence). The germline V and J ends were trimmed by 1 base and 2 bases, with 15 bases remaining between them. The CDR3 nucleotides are TGTGCCAGCAGCTTAGGGGGGACGGATTCAACCTACGAGCAGTACTTC. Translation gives CASSLGGTDSTYEQYF. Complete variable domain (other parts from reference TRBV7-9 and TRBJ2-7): DTGVSQNPRHKITKRGQNVTFRCDPISEHNRLYWYRQTLGQGPEFLTYFQNEAQLEKSRLLSDRFSAERPKGSFSTLEIQRTEQGDSAMYLCASSLGGTDSTYEQYFGPGTRLTVT.

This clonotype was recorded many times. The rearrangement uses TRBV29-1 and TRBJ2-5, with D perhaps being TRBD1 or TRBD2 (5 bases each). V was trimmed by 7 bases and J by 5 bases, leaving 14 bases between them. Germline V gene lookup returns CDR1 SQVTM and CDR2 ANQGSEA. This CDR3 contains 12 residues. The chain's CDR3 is CSGSGPAETQYF. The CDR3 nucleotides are TGCAGCGGATCGGGGCCGGCGGAGACCCAGTACTTC.

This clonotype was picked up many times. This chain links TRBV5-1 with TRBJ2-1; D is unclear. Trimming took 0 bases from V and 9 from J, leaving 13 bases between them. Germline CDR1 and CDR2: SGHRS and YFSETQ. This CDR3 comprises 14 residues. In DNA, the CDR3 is TGCGCCAGCAGCTTGGCTAAGGAGTCGGTTGAGCAGTTCTTC. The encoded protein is CASSLAKESVEQFF.

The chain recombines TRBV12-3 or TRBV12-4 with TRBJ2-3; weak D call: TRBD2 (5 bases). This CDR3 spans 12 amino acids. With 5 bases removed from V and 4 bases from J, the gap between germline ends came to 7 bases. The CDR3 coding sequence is TGTGCCAGCAGTAGGGAGCCAGATACGCAGTATTTT. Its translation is CASSREPDTQYF.